The rows below give T cell receptor beta chains drawn from one sample of a study of T-cell reconstitution after alpha-beta-depleted transplantation in children. MiXCR, run by TCRdb on the PCR reads, gives a single entry per CDR3 protein. This sample has about 120,000 distinct CDR3 sequences, with more than 20% found just once. The sample in question was PBMCs, mostly from graft donor cells, obtained 180 days after TCRalphabeta/CD19-depleted stem cell transplant. The receptors shown here come from a male patient between 2 and 10 years old who had a stem cell transplant for chronic granulomatous disease, so the T cells may come from the graft donor. Both conserved end residues are trimmed from each CDR3.

j_gene | len | v_gene | CDR3aa
TRBJ2-7 | 14 | TRBV4-1 | ASSQLRTSGPYEQY
TRBJ1-1 | 12 | TRBV12-3/TRBV12-4 | ASSFGSGNTEAF
TRBJ2-7 | 13 | TRBV12-3/TRBV12-4 | ASTKTSGITYEQY
TRBJ2-1 | 13 | TRBV10-3 | AISARDSPYNEQF
TRBJ2-7 | 13 | TRBV5-1 | ASSLAGTGTYEQY
TRBJ2-1 | 13 | TRBV5-1 | ASSLEGEARNEQF
TRBJ2-7 | 11 | TRBV10-3 | AISDWTGGEQY
TRBJ1-3 | 13 | TRBV6-5 | ASSYERGSGNTIY
TRBJ2-7 | 12 | TRBV20-1 | SARVTPNSYEQY
TRBJ2-7 | 11 | TRBV15 | ATRDYRAPWQY
TRBJ1-4 | 12 | TRBV6-5 | ASSYREFNEKLF
TRBJ2-2 | 11 | TRBV20-1 | SARLAGGRELF
TRBJ2-1 | 11 | TRBV12-3/TRBV12-4 | ASSLAGRDEQF
TRBJ1-5 | 11 | TRBV20-1 | SAVGGSNQPQH
TRBJ2-3 | 13 | TRBV7-7 | ASSPPGGSTDTQY
TRBJ1-5 | 14 | TRBV5-5 | ASSLTGGSSNQPQH
TRBJ2-3 | 13 | TRBV5-6 | ASSLTGGGTDTQY
TRBJ1-2 | 9 | TRBV20-1 | SASGRIGYT
TRBJ2-7 | 13 | TRBV4-3 | ASSQDLQLPQAPN
TRBJ2-7 | 10 | TRBV3-1 | ASSQDRYEQY
TRBJ2-7 | 13 | TRBV15 | ATSQYGGMGYEQY
TRBJ2-1 | 12 | TRBV7-8 | ASSLGTRSNEQF
TRBJ2-1 | 13 | TRBV9 | ASSTQGSSYNEQF
TRBJ2-3 | 14 | TRBV10-3 | AISESGGISTDTQY
TRBJ1-5 | 12 | TRBV6-2/TRBV6-3 | ASSKVGRNQPQH
TRBJ1-2 | 11 | TRBV12-3/TRBV12-4 | ASSPSGNLGYT
TRBJ2-5 | 13 | TRBV7-7 | ASSNRTSGSETQY